In its sample, the clone carrying this TCR beta chain was seen once. As yet, its antigen is unknown. The PCR ran on 60 Vbeta and 13 Jbeta primers. Method: immunoSEQ multiplex PCR; TCRdb's copy keeps in-frame clones and lacks some. The table has 90,000 to 130,000 clones, under 70% seen once. The data belong to a study of cytomegalovirus exposure and HLA in healthy donors. Study-level points and caveats: Cytomegalovirus status was reportedly diagnosed by the classifier with high specificity and sensitivity.

CDR3 length equals 15 residues. Germline CDR1 reads SGHTA; CDR2 reads FQGTGA. V shed 10 bases and J shed 5 bases, with 23 bases lying between them. The material sequenced was PBMCs. The receptor comes from a young man in good health and CMV-seropositive. The gene calls are TRBV7-3 and TRBJ1-2; D remains ambiguous. CDR3 loop: CANADNHSDEYGYTF. The CDR3 nucleotides are TGTGCCAACGCAGACAACCACTCCGATGAATATGGCTACACCTTC. Using reference TRBV7-3 and TRBJ1-2 for the parts outside the CDR3, the full variable domain is GAGVSQTPSNKVTEKGKYVELRCDPISGHTALYWYRQSLGQGPEFLIYFQGTGAADDSGLPNDRFFAVRPEGSVSTLKIQRTERGDSAVYLCANADNHSDEYGYTFGSGTRLTVV.